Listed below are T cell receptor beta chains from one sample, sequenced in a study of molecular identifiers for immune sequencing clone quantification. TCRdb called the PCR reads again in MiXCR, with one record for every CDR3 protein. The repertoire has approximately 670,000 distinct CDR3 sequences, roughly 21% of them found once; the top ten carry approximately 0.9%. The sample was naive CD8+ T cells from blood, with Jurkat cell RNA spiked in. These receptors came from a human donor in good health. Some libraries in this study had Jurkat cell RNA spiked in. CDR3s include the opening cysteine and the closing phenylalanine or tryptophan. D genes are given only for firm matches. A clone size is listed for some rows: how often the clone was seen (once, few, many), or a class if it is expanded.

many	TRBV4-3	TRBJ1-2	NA	TGCGCCAGCAGCGGTAACTATGGCTACACCTTC	CASSGNYGYTF
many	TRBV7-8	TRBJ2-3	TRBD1	TGTGCCAGCAGCACAGGGGGCGGGACGCAGTATTTT	CASSTGGGTQYF
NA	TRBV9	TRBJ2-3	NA	TGTGCCGGCAGCGCCAGACTAGTTCAGCCCGCGGATACGCAGTATTTT	CAGSARLVQPADTQYF
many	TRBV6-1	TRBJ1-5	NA	TGTGCCAGCAGACAGTGGGACGCTAGCAATCAGCCCCAGCATTTT	CASRQWDASNQPQHF
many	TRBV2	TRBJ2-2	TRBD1	TGTGCCAGCACGGGACAGGACAACACCGGGGAGCTGTTTTTT	CASTGQDNTGELFF
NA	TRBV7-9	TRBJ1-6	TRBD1	TGTGCCAGCAGCTTAGGGGACAGGGGCTTCTCCTATAATTCACCCCTCCACTTT	CASSLGDRGFSYNSPLHF
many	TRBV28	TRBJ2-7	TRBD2	TGTGCCAGCAGTTTTAGCGGGGGGTCCTACGAGCAGTACTTC	CASSFSGGSYEQYF
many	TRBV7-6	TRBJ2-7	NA	TGTGCCAGCAGCCGAGGCAGCGAGCAGTACTTC	CASSRGSEQYF
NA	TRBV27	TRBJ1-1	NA	TGTGCCAGCTCATCCCACCCCACGGGCGTAGCTTACTTT	CASSSHPTGVAYF
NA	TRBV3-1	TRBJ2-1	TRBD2	TGTGCCAGCAGCCACCTAGCGGGAAAGCAATACAATGAGCAGTTCTTC	CASSHLAGKQYNEQFF
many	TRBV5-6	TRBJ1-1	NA	TGTGCCAGCAGCCCCCTGGGGACCACGGAAGCTTTCTTT	CASSPLGTTEAFF
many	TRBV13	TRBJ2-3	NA	TGTGCCAGCAGCTTCTTTTCCGGGACCTCCAGTTCCGATACGCAGTATTTT	CASSFFSGTSSSDTQYF
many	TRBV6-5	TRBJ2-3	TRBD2	TGTGCCAGCAGTTACTCGACAAGCGGGAGGGATACGCAGTATTTT	CASSYSTSGRDTQYF
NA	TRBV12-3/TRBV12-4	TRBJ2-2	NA	TGTGCCAGCAGTTCCAGGGCGGGGACCGGGGAGCTGTTTTTT	CASSSRAGTGELFF
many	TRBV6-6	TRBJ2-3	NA	TGTGCCAGCAGTTATACGGGGCAAACAGATACGCAGTATTTT	CASSYTGQTDTQYF
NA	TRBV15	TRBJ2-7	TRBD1	TGTGCCACCAGCAGAGATCTCGGGACAGGGGGCAACGAGCAGTACTTC	CATSRDLGTGGNEQYF
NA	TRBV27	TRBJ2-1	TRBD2	TGTGCCAGCAGTTTACGATGGGGGGGACTAGCGGCTGGGGATGAGCAGTTCTTC	CASSLRWGGLAAGDEQFF
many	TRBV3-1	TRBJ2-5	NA	TGTGCCAGCAGCCCCCGATGGGAGACCCAGTACTTC	CASSPRWETQYF
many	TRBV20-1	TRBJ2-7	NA	TGCAGTGCTAGATTCCTTGGCGAGCAGTACTTC	CSARFLGEQYF
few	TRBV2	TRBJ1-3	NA	TGTGCCAGCAGTGACACAGGGAACTCTGGAAACACCATATATTTT	CASSDTGNSGNTIYF
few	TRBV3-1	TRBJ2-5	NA	TGTGCCAGCAGCCAAGAGGGCGGGGCAGGCCAAGAGACCCAGTACTTC	CASSQEGGAGQETQYF
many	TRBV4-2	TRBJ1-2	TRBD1	TGTGCCAGCAGCCAGCTCAGGACAGGCGGCTATGGCTACACCTTC	CASSQLRTGGYGYTF
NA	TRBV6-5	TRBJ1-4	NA	TGTGCCAGCAGCATTGGAGGGCCGGATGAAAAACTGTTTTTT	CASSIGGPDEKLFF
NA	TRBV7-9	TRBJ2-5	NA	TGTGCCAGCAGCTTAGTGGTCAGGAGGCAAGAGACCCAGTACTTC	CASSLVVRRQETQYF
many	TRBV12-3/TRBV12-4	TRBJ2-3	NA	TGTGCCAGCAGAGACGACACAGATACGCAGTATTTT	CASRDDTDTQYF
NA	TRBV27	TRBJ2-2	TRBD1	TGTGCCAGCCGCAGGGGGCTTGGAAACACCGGGGAGCTGTTTTTT	CASRRGLGNTGELFF
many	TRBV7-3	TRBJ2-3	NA	TGTGCCAGCAGCCCAGGGTCAACGAGCACAGATACGCAGTATTTT	CASSPGSTSTDTQYF
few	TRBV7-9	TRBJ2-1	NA	TGTGCCAGCAGCCCTCATCCTCCCAACGTTTACAATGAGCAGTTCTTC	CASSPHPPNVYNEQFF
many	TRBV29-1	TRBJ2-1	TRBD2	TGCAGCGTTGAAGGGACTAGCAGCGCTAAGCAGTTCTTC	CSVEGTSSAKQFF
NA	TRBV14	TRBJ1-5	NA	TGTGCCAGCAGCCAAGGGGGGGGCTACGGACAGCCCCAGCATTTT	CASSQGGGYGQPQHF
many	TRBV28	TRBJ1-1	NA	TGTGCCAGCAGGTTCAGGGGGAACACTGAAGCTTTCTTT	CASRFRGNTEAFF
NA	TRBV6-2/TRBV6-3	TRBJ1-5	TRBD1	TGTGCCAGCAGCTACGACAGGGAGGGATTTCGCAATCAGCCCCAGCATTTT	CASSYDREGFRNQPQHF
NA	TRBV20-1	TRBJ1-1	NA	TGCAGTGCTAGGCCCCTACGGGAAAACACTGAAGCTTTCTTT	CSARPLRENTEAFF
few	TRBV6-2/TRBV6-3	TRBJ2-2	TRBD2	TGTGCCAGCAGCCCACTAGCGGGAGTCAACACCGGGGAGCTGTTTTTT	CASSPLAGVNTGELFF
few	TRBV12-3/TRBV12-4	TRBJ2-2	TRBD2	TGTGCCAGCAGTTTGGGACTAGCGGGGGGGGCCGGGGAGCTGTTTTTT	CASSLGLAGGAGELFF
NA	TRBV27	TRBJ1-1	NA	TGTGCCAGCAGTCAAACGCCCCGGGGAACTGAAGCTTCCTTT	CASSQTPRGTEASF
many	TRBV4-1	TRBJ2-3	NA	TGCGCCAGCAGCCCAACAGGGTCCCTCTTAGATACGCAGTATTTT	CASSPTGSLLDTQYF
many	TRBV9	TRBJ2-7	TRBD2	TGTGCCAGCAGCGTAGCTACAAGCGGGAGGGTCTACGAGCAGTACTTC	CASSVATSGRVYEQYF
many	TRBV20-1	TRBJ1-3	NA	TGCAGTGCTAGAGAGACTGGAAACACCATATATTTT	CSARETGNTIYF
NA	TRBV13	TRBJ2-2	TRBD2	TGTGCCAGCAGCTTGACTAGCGGTCGAGGCGGGGGGCTGTTTTTT	CASSLTSGRGGGLFF
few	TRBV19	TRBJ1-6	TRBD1	TGTGCCAGTAGTTCCGGGACAGGGGCCCTATATTCACCCCTCCACTTT	CASSSGTGALYSPLHF
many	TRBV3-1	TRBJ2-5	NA	TGTGCCAGCAGCCAAGAAGGTGTAGCGCCGCTCGAGTACTTC	CASSQEGVAPLEYF
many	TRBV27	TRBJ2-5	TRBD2	TGTGCCAGCATGGGACTAGCGGCAGAGACCCAGTACTTC	CASMGLAAETQYF
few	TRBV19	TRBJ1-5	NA	TGTGCCAGTAGTATAGGCTCCGGCCAGCCCCAGCATTTT	CASSIGSGQPQHF
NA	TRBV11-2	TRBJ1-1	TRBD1	TGTGCCAGCAGCCCAACTTTCGCAGGGGGCGCGGACACTGAAGCTTTCTTT	CASSPTFAGGADTEAFF
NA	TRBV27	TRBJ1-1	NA	TGTGCCAGCAGTTCACGTCGGGTAACTGAAGCTTTCTTT	CASSSRRVTEAFF
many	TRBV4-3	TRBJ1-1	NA	TGCGCCAGCAGCCAAGATTTGGGCAGGGCGAGGAACACTGAAGCTTTCTTT	CASSQDLGRARNTEAFF
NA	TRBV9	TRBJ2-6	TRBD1	TGTGGCAGCAGCGTAGGACAGGGGGTATCCGACGGCGTCCTGACTTTC	CGSSVGQGVSDGVLTF
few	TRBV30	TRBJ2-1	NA	TGTGCCTGGACTTGGGACTTAAGCTCCTACAATGAGCAGTTCTTC	CAWTWDLSSYNEQFF